Included here is one T cell receptor beta chain sequence, with context. The antigen is unknown. Other DNA sequences from this sample encode an identical CDR3 as well. This record comes from a study of CD8+ T cells in alopecia areata. The study team obtained lesional scalp punch biopsies and peripheral blood from alopecia areata patients. In each case, RNA was isolated and then reverse transcribed into cDNA as the sequencing template. Clones were sequenced by immunoSEQ multiplex PCR, and TCRdb holds only the in-frame ones, with some missing. This sample has about 110,000 clones, with about 50% found just once. The CDR3 has 13 residues. V was trimmed by 2 bases and J by 2 bases, leaving 7 bases between them. The germline V gene has CDR1 MNHEY and CDR2 SMNVEV (reference sequence). Overall study results and limits: Clonality in lesional scalp, especially alopecia totalis/universalis, exceeded that of normal scalp.

Sample: NKG2D-low CD8+ T cells sorted from blood. This chain uses TRBV27 with TRBJ2-7; unclear D gene. This clonotype was sampled from a human donor with alopecia areata. This CDR3 reads CASSLTPTYEQYF. CDR3 nucleotide sequence: TGTGCCAGCAGTTTAACTCCTACCTACGAGCAGTACTTC.